The entry that follows covers one T cell receptor beta chain sequence. The Seattle patients joined while their infection was active and were tracked longitudinally afterward. The data belong to a study of blood T cell repertoires in COVID-19. In the study overall: Whether acute or convalescent, the COVID-19 samples came from the United States, Italy and Spain. Sources were T cells, B-cell-depleted T cells, or PBMCs; the material itself was cDNA or gDNA.

In the original analysis: Amplification of reference gene primers was used by the study to estimate nucleated cell counts. Profiling relied on immunoSEQ multiplex PCR, and the TCRdb table lists in-frame clones only, not all of them. The DNA gave D and trimming, while V, J and clone size come from that table. The sample yields more than 80,000 clones, 76% seen once. V dropped 5 bases and J dropped 5 bases, with 13 bases sitting between them. The CDR3 is 13 residues long. Germline V gene data show CDR1 as SEHNR and CDR2 as FQNEAQ (reference sequence). This chain uses TRBV7-9 with TRBJ2-7, with D perhaps matching TRBD1 (6 bases). This sequence was found in a man older than 75 with COVID-19, enrolled during active disease. The sample was peripheral blood. CDR3 sequence: CASSRVKGDEQYF. CDR3 sequence (DNA): TGTGCCAGCAGCCGAGTGAAGGGGGACGAGCAGTACTTC.